Listed below are T cell receptor beta chains from one sample, sequenced in a study of STAT3 mutations in large granular lymphocyte leukemia. The method was immunoSEQ multiplex PCR; TCRdb's version includes in-frame clones alone and lacks a portion of them. In the table there are fewer than 5,500 clones, approximately 72% of which are singletons. The material sequenced was peripheral blood mononuclear cells. All receptors come from a man in his sixties with T-cell large granular lymphocyte leukemia. Some clones in this sample may be carry-over from other donors' samples. The CDR3 runs from the conserved cysteine through the conserved F or W. The D gene is left open where the match is weak. Clone sizes are given selectively: once, few, many, or a class where the clone is expanded.

d_call clone_size j_call v_call cdr3_nt cdr3_aa
TRBD2 NA TRBJ2-1 TRBV11-3 TGTGCCAGCAGCTGGGAGGGCGCATCCTACAATGAGCAGTTCTTC CASSWEGASYNEQFF
TRBD1 NA TRBJ2-7 TRBV10-3 TGTGCCAGCGCTAAGGGGACAGGGGGCTACGAGCAGTACTTC CASAKGTGGYEQYF
NA few TRBJ2-5 TRBV6-5 TGTGCCGCGTCCGGAAGTGCTATTGAGACCCAGTACTTC CAASGSAIETQYF
TRBD1 NA TRBJ1-2 TRBV6-1 TGTGCCAGCAGTGGGGGACAGGGAAACTATGGCTACACCTTC CASSGGQGNYGYTF
NA NA TRBJ2-6 TRBV25-1 TGTGCCAGCAGTGAATTTGGGGGTTCTGGGGCCAACGTCCTGACTTTC CASSEFGGSGANVLTF
TRBD1 few TRBJ1-1 TRBV7-9 TGTGCCAGCAGCTCAATATTCGGGACAGGGAGGACTGAAGCTTTCTTT CASSSIFGTGRTEAFF
NA few TRBJ1-6 TRBV5-1 TGCGCCAGCAGAGGGACCGAGAATTCACCCCTCCACTTT CASRGTENSPLHF
NA NA TRBJ2-7 TRBV18 TGTGCCAGCTCACCATCGATTAACGAGCAGTACTTC CASSPSINEQYF
TRBD2 NA TRBJ2-7 TRBV5-4 TGTGCCAGCAGCTTGGAGCACGGGGGGGTCGGCGAGCAGTACTTC CASSLEHGGVGEQYF
TRBD2 NA TRBJ2-5 TRBV5-1 TGCGCCAGCAGCTTAGGAATGACTAGCGGGGGCGGAGAGACCCAGTACTTC CASSLGMTSGGGETQYF
NA NA TRBJ1-6 TRBV9 TGTGCCAGCAGCGTAGAGGGGGGGAGGGCTGATTCACCCCTCCACTTT CASSVEGGRADSPLHF
TRBD1 NA TRBJ2-5 TRBV5-1 TGCGCCAGCAGCCCCGGGACAGGTCGAGAGACCCAGTACTTC CASSPGTGRETQYF
TRBD1 few TRBJ1-2 TRBV27 TGTGCCAGCAGTCCCGACAGGGTGCGTGGCTACACCTTC CASSPDRVRGYTF
NA few TRBJ2-3 TRBV6-6 TGTGCCAGCAGTTACTCTTCGCAGTATTTT CASSYSSQYF
NA NA TRBJ2-5 TRBV7-2 TGTGCCAGCAGCTTACTGGGAAGTGAGACCCAGTACTTC CASSLLGSETQYF